A single sample gave rise to the 18 T cell receptor beta chains below, sequenced in a study of T cell repertoires in aging, cancer and after chemotherapy. TRB rearrangements spanning V, D and J were amplified using mixed TRB-A/B primers. TCRdb reprocessed the multiplex PCR reads with MiXCR, giving one entry per CDR3 protein. The sample shows approximately 1,300 distinct CDR3 sequences, about three fifths of them seen only once. TCR beta rearrangements were amplified from peripheral blood genomic DNA. Sequencing input: blood. The receptors were gathered from a human donor with a blood cancer.

This rearrangement joins TRBV19 to TRBJ2-7; 12 nucleotides align to TRBD1. The germline CDR1 and CDR2 sequences are LNHDA and SQIVND (reference sequence). This CDR3 region has 17 residues. V was pared by 5 bases and J by 6 bases, with 14 bases of the junction left unmatched. CDR3 in DNA: TGTGCCAGTAGTTCTCGAAAAACCGGGACAGGGGGCGCCGAGCAGTACTTC. Protein: CASSSRKTGTGGAEQYF.

This chain links TRBV24-1 with TRBJ2-2, with TRBD2 matching over 8 bases. With V trimmed by 4 bases and J by 4 bases, 4 bases remained unmatched. In germline, CDR1 is KGHDR, CDR2 SFDVKD. The CDR3 contains 15 residues. As DNA, the CDR3 is TGTGCCACCAGTGACGTCGGGGGGGGCACCGGGGAGCTGTTTTTT. Its protein product is CATSDVGGGTGELFF.

The sample holds one count of this clonotype. V usage is TRBV12-3 or TRBV12-4 and J usage is TRBJ2-4, with D tentatively TRBD1 (6 bases). The V end was cut by 5 bases, the J end by 5 bases, with 7 bases between. There are 12 residues in the CDR3. The CDR3 sequence: CASSRQENIQYF. Here the CDR3 DNA reads TGTGCCAGCAGTAGACAGGAAAACATTCAGTACTTC.

The chain carries TRBV30 and TRBJ2-2; D remains ambiguous. The CDR3 is 12 residues long. The V end was cut by 4 bases, the J end by 4 bases, with 7 bases between. The germline V gene encodes CDR1 GTSNPN and CDR2 SVGIG (reference sequence). CDR3 residues: CAWNRLTGELFF. CDR3 DNA sequence: TGTGCCTGGAATCGGCTCACCGGGGAGCTGTTTTTT.

The rearrangement links TRBV6-5 to TRBJ2-7, with D possibly matching TRBD2 (6 bases). Looked up from germline, CDR1 is MNHEY and CDR2 is SVGAGI. V shed 0 bases and J shed 3 bases, with 15 bases lying between them. CDR3 length equals 16 residues. CDR3 nucleotide sequence: TGTGCCAGCAGTTACTCAACCGGGACTGGGATCTACGAGCAGTACTTC. Its translation: CASSYSTGTGIYEQYF.

This clonotype was observed a few times. The chain has TRBV19 and TRBJ2-2; TRBD2 agrees at 11 bases. The germline CDR1 and CDR2 sequences are LNHDA and SQIVND (reference sequence). J gave up 6 bases and V 4 bases, and 7 bases lay outside the gene matches. CDR3 length: 16 amino acids. CDR3: CASSKTSGVRSGELFF. The CDR3 DNA reads as TGTGCCAGTAGTAAGACTAGCGGGGTACGGTCCGGGGAGCTGTTTTTT. The variable domain in full, completed from reference TRBV19 and TRBJ2-2, reads DGGITQSPKYLFRKEGQNVTLSCEQNLNHDAMYWYRQDPGQGLRLIYYSQIVNDFQKGDIAEGYSVSREKKESFPLTVTSAQKNPTAFYLCASSKTSGVRSGELFFGEGSRLTVL.

The chain has TRBV6-1 and TRBJ2-7, with no clear D. Germline-derived CDR1 and CDR2 are MNHNS and SASEGT. V lost 1 base and J 0 bases, leaving 13 bases between the germline ends. The CDR3 loop spans 16 amino acids. CDR3 in amino acids: CASSEVGRRSSYEQYF. The CDR3 coding sequence is TGTGCCAGCAGTGAAGTCGGACGTCGGAGCTCCTACGAGCAGTACTTC.

The rearrangement links TRBV29-1 to TRBJ1-2; tentatively, D is TRBD1 (6 bases). Trimming stripped 5 bases from V and 7 bases from J, with 17 bases between. Germline-derived CDR1 and CDR2 are SQVTM and ANQGSEA. The CDR3 sequence is 13 residues long. This CDR3 reads CSVRSAGDSGYTF. CDR3 coding DNA: TGCAGCGTTCGATCCGCAGGGGATTCTGGCTACACCTTC.

The rearrangement uses TRBV5-5 and TRBJ2-7, with D maybe TRBD2 (7 bases). V shed 0 bases and J shed 3 bases, with 10 bases lying between them. CDR3 size: 14 residues. CDR1 is SGHKS and CDR2 is YYEKEE in the germline V gene (reference sequence). The CDR3 bases are TGTGCCAGCAGCTTGGGGGAGGGGGGCTACGAGCAGTACTTC. Amino acids: CASSLGEGGYEQYF.

This clonotype occurred a few times. The rearrangement links TRBV5-6 to TRBJ2-5, with D uncertain. The ends were cut back, 4 bases at V and 5 bases at J, with 6 bases in the middle. CDR3 length: 11 residues. Germline CDR1 is SGHDT and CDR2 is YYEEEE. CDR3 sequence: CASSARETQYF. CDR3 nucleotides: TGTGCCAGCAGCGCGAGGGAGACCCAGTACTTC.

Of note for this clonotype: At one of its ends the junction is not consistent with the germline gene, which may arise from a read error. The chain combines TRBV6-2 or TRBV6-3 with TRBJ2-3; D not certain. The V gene's germline CDR1 is MNHEY and CDR2 SVGEGT. The CDR3 is made up of 14 amino acids. CDR3 sequence: CAGSPSTTTDTQYF. In DNA form, the CDR3 reads TGTGCCGGCAGTCCGTCAACCACCACAGATACGCAGTATTTT.

This chain connects TRBV19 to TRBJ2-6, with a possible D match to TRBD1 (6 bases). The germline CDR1 and CDR2 sequences are LNHDA and SQIVND (reference sequence). Trimming took off 6 bases at V and 0 bases at J, with 15 bases between the two ends. The CDR3 has 17 amino acids. The CDR3 loop reads CASRVETGGSGANVLTF. CDR3 in DNA: TGTGCCAGTAGGGTGGAGACAGGAGGCTCTGGGGCCAACGTCCTGACTTTC.

The chain links TRBV6-5 to TRBJ2-5; possibly TRBD2 for D (6 bases). Germline V gives CDR1 MNHEY, CDR2 SVGAGI. CDR3 length equals 16 residues. The V end was cut by 3 bases, the J end by 4 bases, with 18 bases between. CDR3 coding DNA: TGTGCCAGCAGTTATTCGAAGGCCCTCGGGGGAGAGACCCAGTACTTC. This sequence encodes CASSYSKALGGETQYF.

This clonotype was recorded only once. The chain has TRBV5-6 and TRBJ1-2; D call uncertain. The germline gives CDR1 SGHDT, CDR2 YYEEEE. V was clipped by 0 bases and J by 4 bases, with 4 bases between them. CDR3 length: 12 amino acids. The CDR3 region has the DNA TGTGCCAGCAGCTTGGATAGCTATGGCTACACCTTC. Translation gives CASSLDSYGYTF.

V usage is TRBV30 and J usage is TRBJ1-6; D uncertain. V was trimmed by 3 bases and J by 11 bases, leaving 14 bases between them. Germline loops: CDR1 GTSNPN, CDR2 SVGIG (reference sequence). The CDR3 runs to 13 residues. CDR3: CAWRRKPSPPLHF. The DNA of the CDR3 is TGTGCCTGGAGACGAAAGCCTTCCCCACCCCTCCACTTT.

The V call is TRBV6-2 or TRBV6-3, the J call TRBJ2-7; the D gene is possibly TRBD1 (6 bases). The germline CDR1 and CDR2 sequences are MNHEY and SVGEGT. Between the trimmed V and J ends, which lost 6 bases and 4 bases, there was a span of 13 bases. The CDR3 has 13 amino acids. CDR3 sequence reads: CASRRTESYEQYF. The CDR3 region has the DNA TGTGCCAGCAGACGGACAGAGAGTTACGAGCAGTACTTC.

A word on this clonotype: This may be a read error, as it is one base from a much larger clone. This chain links TRBV11-1 with TRBJ2-7; 7 bases are a match to TRBD1. The CDR3 has 13 amino acids. CDR1 is SGHAT and CDR2 is FQDESV in the germline V gene (reference sequence). Unmatched junction bases numbered 11, after V lost 9 bases and J lost 6 bases. CDR3 amino acids: CASRHGAGGEQYF. The CDR3 region has the DNA TGTGCCAGTAGACACGGGGCAGGGGGCGAGCAGTACTTC.

The J gene is TRBJ2-2, the V gene TRBV12-3 or TRBV12-4; the D is unclear. The CDR3 loop spans 14 amino acids. V gave up 5 bases and J gave up 4 bases, with 11 bases separating them. This chain's CDR3 is CASSNSGATGELFF. As DNA, the CDR3 is TGTGCCAGCAGTAACTCAGGAGCCACCGGGGAGCTGTTTTTT.